This TCR beta chain was observed in a study of shared T cell receptors in the human thymus (dated by TCRdb to the early 2020s). About the investigation overall: The study investigated the way shared, self-reactive T-cell receptor alpha chains are produced in the human thymus.

Trimmed from V: 5 bases; trimmed from J: 4 bases; junction bases lacking a gene match: 12. Sequences SGHTA (CDR1) and FQGTGA (CDR2) are obtained from the germline V gene. The CDR3 has 18 amino acids, counting the end cysteine and phenylalanine. The retained sequence is limited to the CDR3, 54 bases, with the frame set at the first base. To prepare the library, the immunoSEQ multiplex PCR assay was applied. The clones in this table, taken by TCRdb from immuneACCESS, are in-frame only. Not every clone is retained; where verified, under half of the shortfall comes from an unresolved V gene, and the cause of the rest is unknown. Counted in this sample were hundreds of thousands of clones; 95% of them appeared once. The ten largest clones represent 0.015% to 0.025% of the sample. A note on this clone: What this receptor recognizes is not known. Base quality data are lacking; no much larger clone is found one base away.

The sequence joins TRBV7-3 to TRBJ2-6, and 9 bases in between align with TRBD1. The sequence derives from a human donor. The sample consisted of thymocytes. The DNA is TGTGCCAGCAGCACCCATACCGGGACAGGGTCCGGGGCCAACGTCCTGACTTTC. It codes for CASSTHTGTGSGANVLTF.